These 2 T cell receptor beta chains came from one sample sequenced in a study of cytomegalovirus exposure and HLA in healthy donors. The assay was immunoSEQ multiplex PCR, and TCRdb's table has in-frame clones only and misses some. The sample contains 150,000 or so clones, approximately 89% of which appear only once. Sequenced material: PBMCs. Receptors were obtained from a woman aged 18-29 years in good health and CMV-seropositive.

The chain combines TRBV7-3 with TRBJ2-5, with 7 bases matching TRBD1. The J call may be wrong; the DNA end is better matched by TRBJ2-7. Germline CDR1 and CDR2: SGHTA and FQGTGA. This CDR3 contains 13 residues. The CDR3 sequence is CASSWTGGYEQYF. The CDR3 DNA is TGTGCCAGCAGCTGGACAGGCGGCTACGAGCAGTACTTC.

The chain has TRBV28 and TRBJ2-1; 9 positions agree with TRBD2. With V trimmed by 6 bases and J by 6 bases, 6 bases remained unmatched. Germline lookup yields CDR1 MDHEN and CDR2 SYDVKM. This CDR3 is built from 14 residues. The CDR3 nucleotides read TGTGCCAGCAGCTTAGCGGGGGAGGCCAATGAGCAGTTCTTC. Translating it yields CASSLAGEANEQFF.